Each of the 30 T cell receptor beta chains below was sequenced from the same sample in a study of radiation and T cells in renal cell carcinoma. This table comes from immunoSEQ multiplex PCR, and its TCRdb copy is limited to in-frame clones, with some not included. The data hold thousands of clones, with roughly 69% observed a single time. As to treatment: treatment-naive control, cytoreductive nephrectomy. The source was tumor tissue, collected from a patient whose treatment was nephrectomy without radiotherapy. These receptors were collected from a man in his 60s with renal cell carcinoma.

The chain links TRBV4-3 to TRBJ1-1; possibly TRBD1 for D (5 bases). The CDR3 runs to 15 residues. The germline CDR1 and CDR2 sequences are LGHNA and YSLEER. V was trimmed by 1 base and J by 6 bases, leaving 15 bases between them. The CDR3, as DNA: TGCGCCAGCAGCCAAGTGGGGGGACTAGGAGCTGAAGCTTTCTTT. Translating it yields CASSQVGGLGAEAFF.

The chain uses TRBV5-8 and TRBJ2-7; tentative D call: TRBD1 (6 bases). Germline V gene sequence: CDR1 SGHTS, CDR2 YDEGEE. This CDR3 spans 15 amino acids. V lost 0 bases and J lost 2, with 12 bases in between. The CDR3 region is CASSLETGGTYEQYF. The CDR3 DNA follows: TGTGCCAGCAGCTTGGAGACAGGTGGGACCTACGAGCAGTACTTC.

This clone was detected only a few times. The chain recombines TRBV21-1 with TRBJ1-2; TRBD1, the table's D call, lacks a check against the DNA. TRBV21-1 is a known pseudogene. The CDR3 has 13 residues. The CDR3 protein is CASKGGQGRGYTF. In nucleotides, the CDR3 is TGTGCCAGCAAAGGGGGACAGGGTCGGGGCTACACCTTC.

The V call is TRBV27, the J call TRBJ2-7; D remains unclear. CDR3 size: 14 residues. The germline V and J ends were trimmed by 6 bases and 0 bases, with 12 bases remaining between them. Germline V gene data show CDR1 as MNHEY and CDR2 as SMNVEV (reference sequence). The CDR3 reads CASSRDLHSYEQYF. Written as DNA, the CDR3 is TGTGCCAGCAGCCGCGACCTCCACTCCTACGAGCAGTACTTC.

V is TRBV13 and J is TRBJ1-1; perhaps TRBD1 as D (6 bases). The CDR3 runs to 15 residues. V lost 0 bases and J lost 4, with 12 bases in between. CDR1 and CDR2 from the germline V gene are PRHDT and FYEKMQ (reference sequence). As DNA, the CDR3 is TGTGCCAGCAGCTTAGGGGGGGACACGCTCACTGAAGCTTTCTTT. It yields the protein CASSLGGDTLTEAFF.

CDR3 DNA: TGTGCCAGCAGTTACGGGGGGATCCCTGGCTACACCTTC. This sequence encodes CASSYGGIPGYTF. This chain links TRBV28 with TRBJ1-2; possible D gene TRBD1, 5 bases. The CDR3 consists of 13 residues. Looked up from germline, CDR1 is MDHEN and CDR2 is SYDVKM. The V end was cut by 4 bases, the J end by 7 bases, with 13 bases between.

This chain links TRBV5-7 with TRBJ1-1; D is uncertain. TRBV5-7 is an open reading frame whose function is uncertain. Deletions cut 2 bases from V and 11 bases from J, with 16 bases between. The CDR3 runs 13 residues. CDR3 DNA: TGTGCCAGCAGCTTAGCGGAATTTACGACGGCTTTCTTT. Translated: CASSLAEFTTAFF.

This clone was seen only once. V usage is TRBV7-2 and J usage is TRBJ2-3; the D gene is possibly TRBD2 (6 bases). Trimming cost V 1 base and J 1 base, with 9 bases left between them. CDR3 size: 15 residues. Germline CDR1 SGHTA, CDR2 FQGNSA. The CDR3 spells CASSLGPSGTDTQYF. The CDR3 bases are TGTGCCAGCAGCTTAGGTCCTAGCGGCACAGATACGCAGTATTTT. The whole variable domain, filled in from reference TRBV7-2 and TRBJ2-3, reads GAGVSQSPSNKVTEKGKDVELRCDPISGHTALYWYRQSLGQGLEFLIYFQGNSAPDKSGLPSDRFSAERTGGSVSTLTIQRTQQEDSAVYLCASSLGPSGTDTQYFGPGTRLTVL.

This clone was detected a few times. The chain has TRBV6-1 and TRBJ2-1; no clear D. Germline CDR1 is MNHNS and CDR2 is SASEGT. CDR3 length: 12 amino acids. The V and J ends lost 0 bases and 8 bases respectively, with 5 bases between them. DNA for the CDR3: TGTGCCAGCAGTGAAGCAAGGTATGAGCAGTTCTTC. Translating it yields CASSEARYEQFF.

This clone came up once. V and J are TRBV7-9 and TRBJ2-3; D unresolved. The length of the CDR3 is 12 residues. Germline CDR1 and CDR2: SEHNR and FQNEAQ (reference sequence). With 3 bases removed from V and 1 base from J, the gap between germline ends came to 2 bases. CDR3 DNA sequence: TGTGCCAGCAGCTTCGGCACAGATACGCAGTATTTT. Translating gives CASSFGTDTQYF.

The chain couples TRBV29-1 to TRBJ2-1; TRBD2 aligns across 10 bases. Per germline, CDR1 SQVTM and CDR2 ANQGSEA. This CDR3 is built from 14 residues. The V and J ends lost 3 bases and 5 bases, in that order; junction bases with no gene match: 4. DNA of the CDR3: TGCAGCGTTGACCGAGCGGGGGGGGACAATGAGCAGTTCTTC. Its translation is CSVDRAGGDNEQFF.

V gene TRBV19 combines with J gene TRBJ2-6, with no clear D. The CDR3 extends over 14 amino acids. Germline-derived CDR1 and CDR2 are LNHDA and SQIVND (reference sequence). V gave up 5 bases and J gave up 0 bases, with 5 bases separating them. The CDR3 reads CASSDLSGANVLTF. CDR3 nucleotide sequence: TGTGCCAGTAGTGACCTCTCTGGGGCCAACGTCCTGACTTTC. The full variable domain, with the rest looked up from reference TRBV19 and TRBJ2-6, is DGGITQSPKYLFRKEGQNVTLSCEQNLNHDAMYWYRQDPGQGLRLIYYSQIVNDFQKGDIAEGYSVSREKKESFPLTVTSAQKNPTAFYLCASSDLSGANVLTFGAGSRLTVL.

The chain is built from TRBV7-6 and TRBJ2-1; D might be TRBD2 (6 bases). The CDR3 is 14 residues long. Germline V lookup: CDR1 SGHVS, CDR2 FNYEAQ. V was shortened by 6 bases and J by 5 bases, with 14 bases between the two germline ends. This CDR3 reads CASRPVPGDNEQFF. DNA for the CDR3: TGTGCCAGCAGACCCGTCCCGGGGGACAATGAGCAGTTCTTC.

The V call is TRBV7-2, the J call TRBJ1-1; D may be TRBD1 (6 bases). CDR3 length: 13 amino acids. V lost 4 bases to trimming and J lost 11 bases, with 17 bases between them. Looked up from germline, CDR1 is SGHTA and CDR2 is FQGNSA. The CDR3: CASSSHEGGEAFF. The CDR3 DNA is TGTGCCAGCAGCTCACACGAGGGGGGGGAGGCTTTCTTT.

The chain employs TRBV27 and TRBJ1-4; a weak D match, TRBD1 (5 bases). V lost 5 bases, J lost 14 bases, and 24 bases lay in between. The CDR3 consists of 15 residues. Germline loops: CDR1 MNHEY, CDR2 SMNVEV (reference sequence). CDR3 region: CASSLIRDSMNGLFF. The CDR3 coding sequence is TGTGCCAGCAGTCTAATACGGGACTCAATGAATGGGCTGTTTTTT.

This chain links TRBV11-3 with TRBJ2-7; D possibly uses TRBD1 or TRBD2 (5 bases each). The ends were cut back, 4 bases at V and 2 bases at J, with 12 bases in the middle. CDR1 SGHNT and CDR2 YENEEA come from the germline V gene. This CDR3 spans 14 amino acids. The CDR3 nucleotides read TGTGCCAGCAGCTCAAGGGACGGAGCCTACGAGCAGTACTTC. It translates to CASSSRDGAYEQYF.

The rearrangement joins TRBV14 to TRBJ1-2; D is possibly TRBD1 (5 bases). The CDR3 has 13 residues. Trimming removed 0 bases at V and 8 bases at J, with 10 bases between. Germline V gives CDR1 SGHDN, CDR2 FVKESK. CDR3 region: CASSQDRRGGYTF. The DNA for the CDR3 is TGTGCCAGCAGCCAAGATCGGAGGGGAGGCTACACCTTC. Supplemented by reference TRBV14 and TRBJ1-2, the full variable domain reads EAGVTQFPSHSVIEKGQTVTLRCDPISGHDNLYWYRRVMGKEIKFLLHFVKESKQDESGMPNNRFLAERTGGTYSTLKVQPAELEDSGVYFCASSQDRRGGYTFGSGTRLTVV.

The rearrangement links TRBV5-1 to TRBJ2-2; 8 bases fit TRBD1. V gave up 5 bases and J gave up 3 bases; unmatched junction bases: 6. The CDR3 covers 15 residues. In germline, CDR1 is SGHRS, CDR2 YFSETQ. CDR3 sequence reads: CASSGGQGDTGELFF. The CDR3 nucleotides are TGCGCCAGCAGTGGTGGACAGGGAGACACCGGGGAGCTGTTTTTT.

About this clone itself: The same CDR3 also results from other DNA sequences found in this sample. This chain links TRBV18 with TRBJ1-1, with a tentative D call TRBD1 (6 bases). CDR3 length: 14 residues. The V end was cut by 1 base, the J end by 1 base, with 7 bases between. Germline V gene lookup returns CDR1 KGHSH and CDR2 LQKENI. The CDR3 DNA reads as TGTGCCAGCTCACCACAACAGGGGAACACTGAAGCTTTCTTT. Encoded protein: CASSPQQGNTEAFF.

A few counts support this clone. The gene calls are TRBV9 and TRBJ2-7, with D unresolved. CDR1 SGDLS and CDR2 YYNGEE come from the germline V gene. Trimming cost V 7 bases and J 2 bases, with 13 bases left between them. The CDR3 loop spans 13 amino acids. The CDR3 sequence is CASGRSGAYEQYF. CDR3 in DNA: TGTGCCAGCGGCCGCAGTGGGGCCTACGAGCAGTACTTC.

This clone has only a few counts. The chain couples TRBV6-5 to TRBJ1-1; D gene ambiguous. The CDR3 runs 11 residues. Germline values: CDR1 MNHEY, CDR2 SVGAGI. Deletions cut 6 bases from V and 4 bases from J, with 6 bases between. CDR3 sequence reads: CASRKGTEAFF. The CDR3 DNA reads TGTGCCAGCAGGAAGGGCACTGAAGCTTTCTTT.

V and J are TRBV7-9 and TRBJ2-1; 9 bases are shared with TRBD2. The CDR3 loop spans 16 amino acids. CDR1 and CDR2 from the germline V gene are SEHNR and FQNEAQ (reference sequence). V lost 3 bases to trimming and J lost 1 base; unmatched junction nucleotides: 4. CDR3 in amino acids: CASSLSLAGSYNEQFF. Here the CDR3 DNA reads TGTGCCAGCAGCTTGAGCCTAGCGGGATCCTACAATGAGCAGTTCTTC.

The chain couples TRBV11-1 to TRBJ2-7, with D possibly being TRBD1 (6 bases). CDR3 length: 14 amino acids. Germline CDR1 reads SGHAT; CDR2 reads FQDESV (reference sequence). V lost 4 bases, J lost 3 bases, and 13 bases lay in between. The CDR3 nucleotides are TGTGCCAGCAGCTCTTCCCAGGGGTTCTACGAGCAGTACTTC. Translation gives CASSSSQGFYEQYF.

This clone turned up a few times. V and J are TRBV5-6 and TRBJ2-7; unclear D gene. Between the trimmed V and J ends, which lost 0 bases and 5 bases, there was a span of 6 bases. Germline V CDR1 and CDR2: SGHDT, YYEEEE. The CDR3 consists of 12 residues. The CDR3 is CASSLGGDEQYF. CDR3 in DNA: TGTGCCAGCAGCTTGGGTGGAGACGAGCAGTACTTC.

The rearrangement joins TRBV7-9 to TRBJ1-2; D gene ambiguous. Between the trimmed V and J ends, which lost 1 base and 6 bases, there was a span of 21 bases. CDR3 length: 17 residues. The germline V gene has CDR1 SEHNR and CDR2 FQNEAQ (reference sequence). CDR3 sequence reads: CASSLVVAAPYGDGYTF. In DNA form, the CDR3 reads TGTGCCAGCAGCTTAGTAGTGGCAGCTCCATATGGGGATGGCTACACCTTC.

Concerning this clone: This sequence is one base from a far larger clone and is likely a read error. The chain recombines TRBV7-2 with TRBJ2-7; no clear D. The CDR3 is made up of 13 amino acids. The V and J ends lost 5 bases and 5 bases respectively, with 13 bases between them. In germline, CDR1 is SGHTA, CDR2 FQGNSA. The CDR3 here is CASSPPWRNEQYF. CDR3 DNA sequence: TGTGCCAGCAGCCCCCCTTGGCGGAACGAGCAGTACTTC.

The chain recombines TRBV11-2 with TRBJ1-2; D gene uncertain. The length of the CDR3 is 15 residues. The ends were cut back, 0 bases at V and 4 bases at J, with 12 bases in the middle. From germline, CDR1 is SGHAT and CDR2 FQNNGV. The chain's CDR3 is CASSLDGGGSYGYTF. CDR3 DNA: TGTGCCAGCAGCTTAGATGGAGGTGGTAGCTATGGCTACACCTTC. Full variable domain (remainder filled in from reference TRBV11-2 and TRBJ1-2): EAGVAQSPRYKIIEKRQSVAFWCNPISGHATLYWYQQILGQGPKLLIQFQNNGVVDDSQLPKDRFSAERLKGVDSTLKIQPAKLEDSAVYLCASSLDGGGSYGYTFGSGTRLTVV.

The table lists this clone with a count of one. The chain has TRBV6-5 and TRBJ2-5, with 12 nucleotides matching TRBD1. The better agreement between TRBJ2-7 and the DNA end casts doubt on the J call. This CDR3 has 16 amino acids. Looked up from germline, CDR1 is MNHEY and CDR2 is SVGAGI. The CDR3 coding sequence is TGTGCCAGCAGTTCGCCCCGGGACAGGGGGCTGAACGAGCAGTACTTC. Translation gives CASSSPRDRGLNEQYF.

This clone was picked up a small number of times. J is TRBJ1-4 and V is TRBV29-1; perhaps TRBD1 as D (5 bases). Looked up from germline, CDR1 is SQVTM and CDR2 is ANQGSEA. Deletions cut 7 bases from V and 4 bases from J, with 10 bases between. This CDR3 region has 12 residues. The DNA for the CDR3 is TGCAGCGGAGGGACTTATAATGAAAAACTGTTTTTT. Protein: CSGGTYNEKLFF.

By share, this clone ranks as hyperexpanded. The chain has TRBV30 and TRBJ1-1; D might be TRBD1 (6 bases). CDR1 is GTSNPN and CDR2 is SVGIG in the germline V gene (reference sequence). The CDR3 extends over 14 amino acids. Trimming removed 0 bases from V and 4 bases from J, with 12 bases in between. CDR3 protein: CAWSVGGPTTEAFF. DNA of the CDR3: TGTGCCTGGAGTGTCGGGGGGCCGACCACTGAAGCTTTCTTT. The whole variable domain, remainder taken from reference TRBV30 and TRBJ1-1, is SQTIHQWPATLVQPVGSPLSLECTVEGTSNPNLYWYRQAAGRGLQLLFYSVGIGQISSEVPQNLSASRPQDRQFILSSKKLLLSDSGFYLCAWSVGGPTTEAFFGQGTRLTVV.